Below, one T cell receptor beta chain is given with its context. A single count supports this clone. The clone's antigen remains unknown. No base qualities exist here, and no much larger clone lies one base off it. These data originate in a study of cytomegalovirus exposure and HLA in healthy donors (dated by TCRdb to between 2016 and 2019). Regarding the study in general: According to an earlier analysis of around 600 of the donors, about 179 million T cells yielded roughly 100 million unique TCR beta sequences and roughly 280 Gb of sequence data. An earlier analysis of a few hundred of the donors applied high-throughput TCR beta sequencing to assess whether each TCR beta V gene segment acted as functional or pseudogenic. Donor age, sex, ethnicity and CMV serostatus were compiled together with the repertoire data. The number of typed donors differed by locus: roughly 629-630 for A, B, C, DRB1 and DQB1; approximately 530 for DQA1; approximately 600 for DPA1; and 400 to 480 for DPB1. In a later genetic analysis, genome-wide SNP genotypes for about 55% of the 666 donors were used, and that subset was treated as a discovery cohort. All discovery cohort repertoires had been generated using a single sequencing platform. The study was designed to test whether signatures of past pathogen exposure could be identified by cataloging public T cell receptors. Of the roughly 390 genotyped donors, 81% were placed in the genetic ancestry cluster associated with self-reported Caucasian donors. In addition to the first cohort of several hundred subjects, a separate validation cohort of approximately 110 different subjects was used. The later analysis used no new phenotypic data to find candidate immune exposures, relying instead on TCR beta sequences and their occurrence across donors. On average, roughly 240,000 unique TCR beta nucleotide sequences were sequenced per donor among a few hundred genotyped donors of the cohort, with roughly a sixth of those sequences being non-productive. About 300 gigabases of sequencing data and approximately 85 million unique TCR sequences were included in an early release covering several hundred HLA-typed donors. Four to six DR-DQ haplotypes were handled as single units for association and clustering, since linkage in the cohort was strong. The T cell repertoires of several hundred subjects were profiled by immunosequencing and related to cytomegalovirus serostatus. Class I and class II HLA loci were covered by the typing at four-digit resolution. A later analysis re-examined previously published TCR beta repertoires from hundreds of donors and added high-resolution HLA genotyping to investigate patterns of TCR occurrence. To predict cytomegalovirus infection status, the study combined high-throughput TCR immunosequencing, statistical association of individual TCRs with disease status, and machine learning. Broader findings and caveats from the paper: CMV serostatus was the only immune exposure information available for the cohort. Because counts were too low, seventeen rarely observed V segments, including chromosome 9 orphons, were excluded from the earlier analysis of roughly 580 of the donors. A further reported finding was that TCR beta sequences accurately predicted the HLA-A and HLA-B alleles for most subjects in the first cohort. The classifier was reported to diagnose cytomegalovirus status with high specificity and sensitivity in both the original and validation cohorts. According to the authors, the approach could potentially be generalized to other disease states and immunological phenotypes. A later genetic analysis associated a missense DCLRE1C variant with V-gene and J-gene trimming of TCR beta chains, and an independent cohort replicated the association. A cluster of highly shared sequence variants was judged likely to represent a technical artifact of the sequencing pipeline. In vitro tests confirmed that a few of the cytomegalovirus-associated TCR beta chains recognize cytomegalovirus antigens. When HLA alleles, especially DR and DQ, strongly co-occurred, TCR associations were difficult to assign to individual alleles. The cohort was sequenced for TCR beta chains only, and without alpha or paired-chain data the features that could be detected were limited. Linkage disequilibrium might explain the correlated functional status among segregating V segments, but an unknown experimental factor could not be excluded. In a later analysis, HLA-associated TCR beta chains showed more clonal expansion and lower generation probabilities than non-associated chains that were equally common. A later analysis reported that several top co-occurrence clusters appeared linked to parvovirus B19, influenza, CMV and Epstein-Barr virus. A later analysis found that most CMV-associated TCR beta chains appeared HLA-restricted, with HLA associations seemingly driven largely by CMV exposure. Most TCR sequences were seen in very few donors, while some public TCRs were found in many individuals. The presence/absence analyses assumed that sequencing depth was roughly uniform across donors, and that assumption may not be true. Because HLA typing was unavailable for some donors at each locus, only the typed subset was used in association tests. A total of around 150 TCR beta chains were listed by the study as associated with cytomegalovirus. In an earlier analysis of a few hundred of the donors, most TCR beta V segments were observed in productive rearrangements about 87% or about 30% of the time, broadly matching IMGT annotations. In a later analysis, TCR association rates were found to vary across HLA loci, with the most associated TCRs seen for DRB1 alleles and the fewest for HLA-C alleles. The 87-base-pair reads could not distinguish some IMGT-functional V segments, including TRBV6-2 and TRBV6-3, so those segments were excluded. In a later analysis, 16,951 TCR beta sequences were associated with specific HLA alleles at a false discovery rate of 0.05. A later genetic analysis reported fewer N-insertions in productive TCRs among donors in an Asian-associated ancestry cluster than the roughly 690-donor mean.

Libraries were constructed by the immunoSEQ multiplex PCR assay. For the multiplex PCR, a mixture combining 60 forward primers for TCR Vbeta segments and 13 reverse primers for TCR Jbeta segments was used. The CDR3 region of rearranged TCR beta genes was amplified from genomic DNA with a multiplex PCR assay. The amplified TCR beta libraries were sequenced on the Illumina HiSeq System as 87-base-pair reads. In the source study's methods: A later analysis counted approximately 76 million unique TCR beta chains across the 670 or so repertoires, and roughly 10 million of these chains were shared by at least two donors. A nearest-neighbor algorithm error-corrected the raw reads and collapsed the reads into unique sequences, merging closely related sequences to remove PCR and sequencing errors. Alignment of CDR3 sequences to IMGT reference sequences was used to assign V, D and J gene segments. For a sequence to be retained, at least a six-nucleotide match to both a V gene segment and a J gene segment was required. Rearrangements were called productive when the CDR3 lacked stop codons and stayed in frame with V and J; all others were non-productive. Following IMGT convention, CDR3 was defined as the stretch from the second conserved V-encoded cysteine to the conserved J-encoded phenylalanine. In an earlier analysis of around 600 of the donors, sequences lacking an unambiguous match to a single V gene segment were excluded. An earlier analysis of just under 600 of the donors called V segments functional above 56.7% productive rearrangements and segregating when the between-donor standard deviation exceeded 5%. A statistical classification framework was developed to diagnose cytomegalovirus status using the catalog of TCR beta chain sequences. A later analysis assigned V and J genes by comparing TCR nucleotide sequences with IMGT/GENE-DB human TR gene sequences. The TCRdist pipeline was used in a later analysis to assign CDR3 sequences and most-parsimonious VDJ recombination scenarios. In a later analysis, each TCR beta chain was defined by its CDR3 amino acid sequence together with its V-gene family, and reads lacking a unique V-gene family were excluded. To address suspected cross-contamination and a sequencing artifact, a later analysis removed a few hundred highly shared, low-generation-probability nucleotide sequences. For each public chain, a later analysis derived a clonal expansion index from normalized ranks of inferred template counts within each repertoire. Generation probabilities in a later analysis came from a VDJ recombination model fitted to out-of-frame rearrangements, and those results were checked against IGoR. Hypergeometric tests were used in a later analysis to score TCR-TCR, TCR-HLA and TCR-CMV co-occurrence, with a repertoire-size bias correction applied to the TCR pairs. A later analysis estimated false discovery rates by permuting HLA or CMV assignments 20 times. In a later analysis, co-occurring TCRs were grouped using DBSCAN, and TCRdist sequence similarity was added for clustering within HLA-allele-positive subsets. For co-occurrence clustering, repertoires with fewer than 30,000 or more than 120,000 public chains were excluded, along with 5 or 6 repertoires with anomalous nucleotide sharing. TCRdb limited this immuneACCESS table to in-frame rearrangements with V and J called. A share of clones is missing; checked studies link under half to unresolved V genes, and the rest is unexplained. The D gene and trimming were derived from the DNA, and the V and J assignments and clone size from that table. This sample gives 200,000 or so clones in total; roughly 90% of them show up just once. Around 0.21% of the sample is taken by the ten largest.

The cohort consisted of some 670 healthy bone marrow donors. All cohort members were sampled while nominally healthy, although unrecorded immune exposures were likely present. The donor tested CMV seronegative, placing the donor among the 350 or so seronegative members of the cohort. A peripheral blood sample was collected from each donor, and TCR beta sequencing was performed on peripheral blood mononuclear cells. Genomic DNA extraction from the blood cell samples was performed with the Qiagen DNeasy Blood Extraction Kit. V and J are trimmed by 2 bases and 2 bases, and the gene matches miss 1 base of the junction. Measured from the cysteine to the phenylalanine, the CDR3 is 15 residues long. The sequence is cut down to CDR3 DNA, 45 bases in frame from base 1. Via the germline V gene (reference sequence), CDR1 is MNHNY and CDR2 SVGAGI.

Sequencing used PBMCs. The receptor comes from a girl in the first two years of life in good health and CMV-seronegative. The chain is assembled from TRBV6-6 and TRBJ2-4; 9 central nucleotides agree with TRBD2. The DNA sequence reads TGTGCCAGCAGTTACAGCGGGAGGACCAAAAACATTCAGTACTTC. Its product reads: CASSYSGRTKNIQYF.